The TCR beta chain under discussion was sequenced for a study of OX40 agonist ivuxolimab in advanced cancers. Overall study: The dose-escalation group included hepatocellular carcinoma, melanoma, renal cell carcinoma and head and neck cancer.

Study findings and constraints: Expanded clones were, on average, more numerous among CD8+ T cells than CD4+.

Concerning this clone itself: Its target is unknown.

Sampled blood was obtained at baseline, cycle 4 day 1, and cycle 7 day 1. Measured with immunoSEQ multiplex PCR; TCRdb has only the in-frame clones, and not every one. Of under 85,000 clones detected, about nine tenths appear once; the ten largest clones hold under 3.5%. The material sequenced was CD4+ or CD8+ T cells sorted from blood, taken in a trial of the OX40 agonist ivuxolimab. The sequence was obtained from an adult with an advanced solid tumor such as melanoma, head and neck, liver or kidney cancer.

CDR3 sequence: CATGLAGALGDEQFF. DNA of the CDR3: TGTGCCACCGGACTAGCGGGGGCCCTAGGGGATGAGCAGTTCTTC. The chain carries TRBV6-1 and TRBJ2-1; 13 bases line up with TRBD2. V trimming: 10 bases; J trimming: 8 bases; junction bases outside the gene matches: 11. The V gene's germline CDR1 is MNHNS and CDR2 SASEGT. CDR3 length: 15 amino acids.